This is a list of T cell receptor beta chains from one sample in a study of T cell changes during pregnancy in multiple sclerosis. TCRdb's copy holds only in-frame clones and misses some; the assay was immunoSEQ multiplex PCR. Found here are about 40,000 clones, approximately 90% of them singletons; the top ten hold 1.2%. The sequences come from peripheral blood, collected before pregnancy. These receptors all stem from a female donor with multiple sclerosis, enrolled in a pregnancy study. The CDR3 runs from the conserved cysteine through the conserved F or W. A D gene is named only where the DNA matches it firmly. Rows may omit the clone size; those that give it use once, few, many or a size class.

CDR3,DNA,D,V,size,J
CASSSQGQETQYF,TGTGCCAGCAGCTCACAGGGACAGGAGACCCAGTACTTC,TRBD1,TRBV5-6,.,TRBJ2-5
CASSFTRRADTEAFF,TGCGCCAGCAGCTTCACCCGGAGGGCGGACACTGAAGCTTTCTTT,.,TRBV5-1,.,TRBJ1-1
CASSLVGQGVYTGELFF,TGTGCCAGCAGCTTAGTAGGGCAGGGGGTCTACACCGGGGAGCTGTTTTTT,TRBD1,TRBV7-2,.,TRBJ2-2
CASRPGTDWGYGYTF,TGTGCCAGCAGGCCCGGGACAGACTGGGGCTATGGCTACACCTTC,TRBD1,TRBV6-5,.,TRBJ1-2
CASRETVGNQPQHF,TGTGCCAGCAGAGAGACAGTTGGCAATCAGCCCCAGCATTTT,.,TRBV2,.,TRBJ1-5
CAWAHGTGGYEQYF,TGTGCCTGGGCCCACGGGACAGGGGGATACGAGCAGTACTTC,TRBD1,TRBV30,.,TRBJ2-7
CASSLNNKNTEAFF,TGTGCCAGCAGCTTAAACAACAAGAACACTGAAGCTTTCTTT,.,TRBV11-3,.,TRBJ1-1
CASSLDNTGALYNEQFF,TGTGCCAGCAGCTTAGATAATACAGGGGCCCTATACAATGAGCAGTTCTTC,TRBD1,TRBV11-3,once,TRBJ2-1
CASLKGLNNEQFF,TGTGCCAGCCTTAAGGGGTTAAACAATGAGCAGTTCTTC,.,TRBV2,.,TRBJ2-1
CASSPGDRERTDTQYF,TGTGCCAGCAGCCCCGGGGACAGGGAACGCACAGATACGCAGTATTTT,TRBD1,TRBV7-9,.,TRBJ2-3
CASSRWDRESRYEQYF,TGTGCCAGCAGCCGATGGGACAGGGAAAGCAGGTACGAGCAGTACTTC,TRBD1,TRBV14,.,TRBJ2-7
CASSLRQGEKETQYF,TGTGCCAGCAGCTTACGCCAGGGGGAAAAAGAGACCCAGTACTTC,TRBD1,TRBV7-9,once,TRBJ2-5
CASSFSGSTNEQFF,TGTGCCAGCAGCTTTTCCGGGAGCACCAATGAGCAGTTCTTC,.,TRBV5-5,.,TRBJ2-1
CASSLVGGRNTGELFF,TGTGCCAGCAGCTTAGTTGGCGGGAGGAACACCGGGGAGCTGTTTTTT,TRBD2,TRBV7-2,.,TRBJ2-2
CASSLASFGEGDTQYF,TGCGCCAGCAGCTTGGCCAGCTTCGGGGAGGGAGATACGCAGTATTTT,TRBD2,TRBV5-1,.,TRBJ2-3
CASSQEPGVGSFAGELFF,TGTGCCAGCAGCCAAGAACCCGGGGTGGGTAGTTTTGCCGGGGAGCTGTTTTTT,.,TRBV4-2,.,TRBJ2-2
CASSLTGGSRNIQYF,TGTGCCAGCAGTCTTACGGGCGGGAGTCGGAACATTCAGTACTTC,TRBD2,TRBV5-6,.,TRBJ2-4
CASSPLAGEIYNEQFF,TGCGCCAGCAGCCCCTTAGCGGGAGAGATCTACAATGAGCAGTTCTTC,TRBD2,TRBV5-1,.,TRBJ2-1
CASSRDSFQPQHF,TGTGCCAGCAGCCGGGACAGTTTCCAGCCCCAGCATTTT,TRBD1,TRBV7-2,.,TRBJ1-5
CASSPKTGVQNIQYF,TGTGCCAGCAGTCCGAAGACAGGGGTGCAAAACATTCAGTACTTC,TRBD1,TRBV27,.,TRBJ2-4
CASSLVGGFYGYTF,TGTGCCAGCAGCTTAGTCGGGGGATTTTATGGCTACACCTTC,.,TRBV7-9,.,TRBJ1-2
CASRGQGSRRYF,TGTGCCAGTAGGGGACAGGGGTCCCGGCGGTACTTC,TRBD1,TRBV2,once,TRBJ2-7
CASSLQGVGNQPQHF,TGTGCCAGCAGCTTACAGGGGGTCGGCAATCAGCCCCAGCATTTT,TRBD1,TRBV6-5,.,TRBJ1-5
CASSLQGAPAYGYTF,TGTGCCAGTAGTCTACAGGGGGCGCCTGCCTATGGCTACACCTTC,TRBD1,TRBV19,.,TRBJ1-2
CASSSQNGNEQFF,TGCGCCAGCAGCTCACAAAACGGGAATGAGCAGTTCTTC,.,TRBV5-1,.,TRBJ2-1
CASSKGYREKNTEAFF,TGTGCCAGCAGCAAAGGGTACAGGGAGAAGAACACTGAAGCTTTCTTT,.,TRBV21-1,.,TRBJ1-1
CASKLSVGLPSYEQYF,TGTGCCAGCAAATTAAGTGTAGGACTACCCTCCTACGAGCAGTACTTC,.,TRBV5-5,.,TRBJ2-7
CASIPGTATNEQFF,TGTGCCAGCATCCCCGGGACTGCAACAAATGAGCAGTTCTTC,.,TRBV6-5,.,TRBJ2-1
CASSPTGYEQYF,TGTGCCAGCTCACCGACGGGATACGAGCAGTACTTC,.,TRBV18,.,TRBJ2-7
CASTGGQGRRNTEAFF,TGTGCCAGCACCGGGGGACAGGGACGTCGGAACACTGAAGCTTTCTTT,TRBD1,TRBV5-4,.,TRBJ1-1
CASIQGSRDTQYF,TGTGCCAGCATCCAGGGGAGTCGAGATACGCAGTATTTT,.,TRBV11-3,.,TRBJ2-3
CSVSGSKFF,TGCAGCGTTAGCGGGAGTAAGTTCTTC,TRBD2,TRBV29-1,.,TRBJ2-1
CASSMGLAGVETQYF,TGTGCCAGCAGCATGGGACTAGCGGGAGTGGAGACCCAGTACTTC,TRBD2,TRBV7-9,.,TRBJ2-5
CASSERTSGSYNEQFF,TGCGCCAGCAGCGAACGGACTAGCGGATCCTACAATGAGCAGTTCTTC,TRBD2,TRBV4-3,.,TRBJ2-1
CASSLERTRREKLFF,TGTGCCAGCAGCTTAGAAAGGACAAGAAGAGAAAAACTGTTTTTT,.,TRBV11-2,.,TRBJ1-4
CASSLTGFNQPQHF,TGTGCCAGCAGTCTAACAGGGTTCAATCAGCCCCAGCATTTT,.,TRBV6-6,.,TRBJ1-5
CAIRGGDLNTIYF,TGTGCCATCCGTGGGGGGGATCTCAACACCATATATTTT,.,TRBV7-9,.,TRBJ1-3
CASSYIGVTDTQYF,TGTGCCAGCAGTTACATCGGGGTCACAGATACGCAGTATTTT,.,TRBV6-5,.,TRBJ2-3
CASSRRTSTYEQYF,TGTGCCAGCAGTCGAAGGACTAGCACCTACGAGCAGTACTTC,TRBD2,TRBV28,few,TRBJ2-7
CASSTRLSTNEKLFF,TGCGCCAGCAGCACCCGACTAAGCACTAATGAAAAACTGTTTTTT,.,TRBV5-1,.,TRBJ1-4
CASSMGFTGGTEAFF,TGTGCCAGTAGCATGGGCTTTACAGGGGGCACTGAAGCTTTCTTT,TRBD1,TRBV19,once,TRBJ1-1
CASSSYYKRDSTDTQYF,TGTGCCAGCAGTTCGTACTATAAGCGGGATAGCACAGATACGCAGTATTTT,TRBD2,TRBV28,once,TRBJ2-3
CASSLDHGYQETQYF,TGTGCCAGCAGCTTAGATCATGGCTACCAAGAGACCCAGTACTTC,.,TRBV11-2,.,TRBJ2-5
CASSANPGTSKGNEQFF,TGTGCCAGCAGCGCAAATCCCGGGACTAGTAAAGGTAATGAGCAGTTCTTC,TRBD2,TRBV9,.,TRBJ2-1
CASSLGVLYNEQFF,TGTGCCAGCAGCTTAGGTGTGTTATACAATGAGCAGTTCTTC,.,TRBV7-2,.,TRBJ2-1
CAYRDRAYEQYF,TGTGCCTACCGGGACAGGGCCTACGAGCAGTACTTC,TRBD1,TRBV30,once,TRBJ2-7